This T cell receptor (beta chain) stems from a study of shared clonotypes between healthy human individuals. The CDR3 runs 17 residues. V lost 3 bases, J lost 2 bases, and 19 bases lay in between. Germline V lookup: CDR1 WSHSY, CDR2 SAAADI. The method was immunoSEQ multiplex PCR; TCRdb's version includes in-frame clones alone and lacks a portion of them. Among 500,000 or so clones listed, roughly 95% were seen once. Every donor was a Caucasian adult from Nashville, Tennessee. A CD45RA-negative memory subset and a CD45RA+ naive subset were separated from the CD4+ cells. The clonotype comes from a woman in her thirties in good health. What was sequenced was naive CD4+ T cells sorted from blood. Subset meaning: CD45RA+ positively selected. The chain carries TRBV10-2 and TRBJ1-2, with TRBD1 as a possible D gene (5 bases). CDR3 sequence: CASSDQLSWTSNYGYTF. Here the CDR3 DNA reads TGCGCCAGCAGTGATCAGCTTTCTTGGACATCCAACTATGGCTACACCTTC.